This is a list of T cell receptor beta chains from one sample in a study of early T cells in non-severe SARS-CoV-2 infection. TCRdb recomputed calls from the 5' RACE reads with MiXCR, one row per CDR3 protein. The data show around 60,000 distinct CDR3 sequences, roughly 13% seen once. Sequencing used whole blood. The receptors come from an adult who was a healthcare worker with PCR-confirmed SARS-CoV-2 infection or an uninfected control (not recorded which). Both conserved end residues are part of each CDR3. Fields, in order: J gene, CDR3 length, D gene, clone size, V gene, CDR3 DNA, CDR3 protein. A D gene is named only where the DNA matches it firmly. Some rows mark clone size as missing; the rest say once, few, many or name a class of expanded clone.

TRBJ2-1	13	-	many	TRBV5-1	TGCGCCAGCAGCTTGGTGCTCGGGAATGAGCAGTTCTTC	CASSLVLGNEQFF
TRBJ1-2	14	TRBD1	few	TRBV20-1	TGCAGTGCTAGAGATACCGGACAGGGCCACGGCTACACCTTC	CSARDTGQGHGYTF
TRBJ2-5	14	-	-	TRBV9	TGTGCCAGCAGCGTAGAGGGGGGCACGGAGACCCAGTACTTC	CASSVEGGTETQYF
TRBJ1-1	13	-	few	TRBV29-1	TGCAGCGTTGAAGATCGAGGAGTGGATGAAGCTTTCTTT	CSVEDRGVDEAFF
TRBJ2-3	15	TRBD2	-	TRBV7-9	TGTGCCAGCAGCTTTAGCGGGAGTTCGACAGATACGCAGTATTTT	CASSFSGSSTDTQYF
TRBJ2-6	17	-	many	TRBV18	TGTGCCAGCTCACTACTGGACAGAGGCTCTGGGGCCAACGTCCTGACTTTC	CASSLLDRGSGANVLTF
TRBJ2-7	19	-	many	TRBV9	TGTGCCAGCAGCGGTAGGATCCGTCCCAGGCCAGGGGCGAGTTACGAGCAGTACTTC	CASSGRIRPRPGASYEQYF
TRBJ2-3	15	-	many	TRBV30	TGTGCCTGGAGTGTCTACAGGTTTAGCACAGATACGCAGTATTTT	CAWSVYRFSTDTQYF
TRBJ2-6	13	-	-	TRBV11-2	TGTGCCGTCACGGTCCCGATCGCCAACGTCCTGACTTTC	CAVTVPIANVLTF
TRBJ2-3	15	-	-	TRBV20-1	TGCAGTGCGTTCCGAAATGGAATGAGGACAGATACGCAGTATTTT	CSAFRNGMRTDTQYF
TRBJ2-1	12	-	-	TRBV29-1	TGCAGCGGGCAGCTATCCTACAATGAGCAGTTCTTC	CSGQLSYNEQFF
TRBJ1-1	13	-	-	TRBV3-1	TGTGCCAGCAGCCAAAGTGGGGGCTCGGAAGCTTTCTTT	CASSQSGGSEAFF
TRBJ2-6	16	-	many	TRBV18	TGTGCCAGCTCACGGGGGCGAGGGGCTGGGGCCAACGTCCTGACTTTC	CASSRGRGAGANVLTF
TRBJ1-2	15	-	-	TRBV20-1	TGCAGTGCTAGAGATTCTGAAGGGGTCGGCTATGGCTACACCTTC	CSARDSEGVGYGYTF
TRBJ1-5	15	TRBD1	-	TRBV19	TGTGCCAGTAGTACCCGGACAGGGGGCAATCAGCCCCAGCATTTT	CASSTRTGGNQPQHF
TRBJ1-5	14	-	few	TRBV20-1	TGCAGTGCTCGAGATTTTTCTAGCAATCAGCCCCAGCATTTT	CSARDFSSNQPQHF
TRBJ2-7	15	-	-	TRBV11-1	TGTGCCAGCAGAAATCAGGTCGACCCTCAGGGCGAGCAGTACTTC	CASRNQVDPQGEQYF
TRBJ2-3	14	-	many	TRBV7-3	TGTGCCAGCAGCTTGGGACGGAGCACAGATACGCAGTATTTT	CASSLGRSTDTQYF
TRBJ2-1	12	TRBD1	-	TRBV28	TGTGCCAGCAGTTTCTCGAGGACAGGGGTGGTCTTC	CASSFSRTGVVF
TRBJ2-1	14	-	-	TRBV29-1	TGCAGCGTTTCGCGAGGCGGATCCTACAATGAGCAGTTCTTC	CSVSRGGSYNEQFF
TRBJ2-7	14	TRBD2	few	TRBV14	TGTGCCAGCAGCCAATTACTAGCGGGGGGTGAGCAGTACTTC	CASSQLLAGGEQYF
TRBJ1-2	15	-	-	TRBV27	TGTGCCAGCAGGGCGGGCAGGACAACTAACTATGGCTACACCTTC	CASRAGRTTNYGYTF
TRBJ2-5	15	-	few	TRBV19	TGTGCCAGTAGTCCCTCCCAGGTGAACCAAGAGACCCAGTACTTC	CASSPSQVNQETQYF
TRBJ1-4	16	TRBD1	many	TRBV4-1	TGCGCCAGCAGCCGGGACAGGCCTGCAACTAATGAAAAACTGTTTTTT	CASSRDRPATNEKLFF
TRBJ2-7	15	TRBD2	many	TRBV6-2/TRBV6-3	TGTGCCAGCAGCTGGGAGGGACTAGCGGACTACGAGCAGTACTTC	CASSWEGLADYEQYF
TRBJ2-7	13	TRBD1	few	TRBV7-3	TGTGCCAGCAGCGAGGGACAGCTATACGAGCAGTACTTC	CASSEGQLYEQYF
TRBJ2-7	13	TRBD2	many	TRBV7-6	TGTGCCAGCAGCCCCGGGACTAGCTACGAGCAGTACTTC	CASSPGTSYEQYF
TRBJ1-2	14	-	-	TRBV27	TGTGCCAGCAGTTCCGGGGCGAGTACCTATGGCTTCACCTTC	CASSSGASTYGFTF
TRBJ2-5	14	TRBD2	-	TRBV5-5	TGTGCCAGCAGCTTACTGACTAGCGGAGAGACCCAGTACTTC	CASSLLTSGETQYF
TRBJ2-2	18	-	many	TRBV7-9	TGTGCCAGCAGCTCCCGTGGGCAGGTGACCTCGAACACCGGGGAGCTGTTTTTT	CASSSRGQVTSNTGELFF
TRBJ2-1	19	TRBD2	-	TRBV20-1	TGCAGTGCTAACCCCGGGACTAGCGGGTTTTTGAGCTCCTACAATGAGCAGTTCTTC	CSANPGTSGFLSSYNEQFF
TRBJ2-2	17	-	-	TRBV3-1	TGTGCCAGCAGCCAAGCGGGGGCGGGAGCGGACACCGGGGAGCTGTTTTTT	CASSQAGAGADTGELFF
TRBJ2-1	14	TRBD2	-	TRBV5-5	TGTGCCAGCAGCTTGGCCAGCGGGATCGTTGAGCAGTTCTTC	CASSLASGIVEQFF
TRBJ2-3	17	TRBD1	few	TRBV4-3	TGCGCCAGCAGCCAAACAAAGGGACAGGGCGTTACAGATACGCAGTATTTT	CASSQTKGQGVTDTQYF
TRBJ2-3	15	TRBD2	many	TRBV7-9	TGTGCCAGCAGCTTAGTAGCGGGAGACCCAGATACGCAGTATTTT	CASSLVAGDPDTQYF
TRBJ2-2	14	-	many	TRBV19	TGTGCCAGTACCCCGGGCCTGAACACCGGGGAGCTGTTTTTT	CASTPGLNTGELFF
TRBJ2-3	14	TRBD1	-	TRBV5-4	TGTGCCAGCAGCCGGGACAGGGTGGTGAATACGCAGTATTTT	CASSRDRVVNTQYF
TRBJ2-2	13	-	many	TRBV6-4	TGTGCCAGCAGTGACGGGAACACCGGGGAGCTGTTTTTT	CASSDGNTGELFF
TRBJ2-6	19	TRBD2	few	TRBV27	TGTGCCAGCAGTTCCCTTAGACTAGCGGGAGGACCTGGGGCCAACGTCCTGACTTTC	CASSSLRLAGGPGANVLTF
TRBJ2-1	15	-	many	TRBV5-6	TGTGCCAGCAGCTTGGTAGCAGCGCGCTACAATGAGCAGTTCTTC	CASSLVAARYNEQFF